These 5 T cell receptor beta chains originate from one sample sequenced in a study of T cell repertoires in cytomegalovirus infection. TCRdb reanalysed the reads using MiXCR and keeps one entry per CDR3 protein. The data hold hundreds of thousands of distinct CDR3 sequences, with approximately 11% observed a single time. The sample was PBMCs. All receptors derive from a human donor in good health (CMV status not recorded). Some clones in this sample may be carry-over from other donors' samples.

The sample holds many counts of this clonotype. The chain employs TRBV6-1 and TRBJ2-5; 8 bases are a match to TRBD1. This CDR3 has 15 residues. V lost 0 bases to trimming and J lost 4 bases; unmatched junction nucleotides: 4. From germline, CDR1 is MNHNS and CDR2 SASEGT. CDR3 nucleotide sequence: TGTGCCAGCAGTGAAGCGCCAGGGGGCGCAGAGACCCAGTACTTC. Protein sequence: CASSEAPGGAETQYF.

This clonotype was recorded many times. V usage is TRBV19 and J usage is TRBJ1-2; 9 bases match TRBD1. V lost 4 bases and J lost 4; bases outside the gene matches: 7. Germline-derived CDR1 and CDR2 are LNHDA and SQIVND (reference sequence). The CDR3 is made up of 15 amino acids. The CDR3 bases are TGTGCCAGTAGTACGACAGCGACAGGGGGCTATGGCTACACCTTC. Translated: CASSTTATGGYGYTF.

With respect to this clonotype: This may be a read error: a much more frequent sequence differs by one nucleotide. The chain links TRBV5-1 to TRBJ1-5; D ambiguous. This CDR3 region has 13 residues. Looked up from germline, CDR1 is SGHRS and CDR2 is YFSETQ. Trimming shortened V by 5 bases and J by 3 bases, and 9 bases separated the two germline ends. In DNA, the CDR3 is TGCGCCAGCAGTAAAGACTACAATCAGCCCCAGCATTTT. It encodes CASSKDYNQPQHF.

The J gene is TRBJ2-1, the V gene TRBV3-1; tentatively, D is TRBD2 (6 bases). The CDR3 is 19 residues long. CDR1 LGHDT and CDR2 YNNKEL come from the germline V gene (reference sequence). The germline V and J ends were trimmed by 4 bases and 5 bases, with 27 bases remaining between them. CDR3 DNA sequence: TGTGCCAGCAGCCTCTTCCATCGGGGGAGGCACCCTCTGAACAATGAGCAGTTCTTC. Translated: CASSLFHRGRHPLNNEQFF.

This clonotype was recorded at least ten times. The gene calls are TRBV14 and TRBJ2-3; tentative D call: TRBD2 (5 bases). Germline V gives CDR1 SGHDN, CDR2 FVKESK. The CDR3 is 15 residues long. V was shortened by 2 bases and J by 4 bases, with 13 bases between the two germline ends. CDR3 in DNA: TGTGCCAGCAGCCAATATCGGGGAGTGGCAGATACGCAGTATTTT. This translates into CASSQYRGVADTQYF. Complete variable domain (other parts from reference TRBV14 and TRBJ2-3): EAGVTQFPSHSVIEKGQTVTLRCDPISGHDNLYWYRRVMGKEIKFLLHFVKESKQDESGMPNNRFLAERTGGTYSTLKVQPAELEDSGVYFCASSQYRGVADTQYFGPGTRLTVL.